This passage covers 11 T cell receptor beta chains from one sample sequenced in a study of CXCR3-negative and CXCR3-positive naive CD8 T cells. The authors prepared UMI-labeled TRB cDNA libraries by 5' RACE. TCRdb re-analyzed the 5' RACE reads; it lists each CDR3 protein once, without DNA. The clone table shows some 54,000 distinct CDR3 sequences, with the ten largest holding 0.5% to 0.55%. These receptors have no known antigen. Broader study findings: In CXCR3-positive naive cells, the TRB CDR3s were more hydrophobic than in CXCR3-negative naive cells.

The sample consisted of naive CXCR3+ CD8+ T cells from blood. Sample subset: CD45RO-CCR7+CD27+CD95- naive CD8+ T cells expressing CXCR3 (TNR3+). The receptors here all came from a human donor in good health. Some clones in this sample may be carry-over from other donors' samples.

V and J are TRBV3-1 and TRBJ2-3; TCRdb lists TRBD1, though no DNA is available to test this call. CDR1 LGHDT and CDR2 YNNKEL come from the germline V gene (reference sequence). This CDR3 region has 16 residues. The CDR3 protein is CASSQDEGQWADTQYF.

The J gene is TRBJ2-3, the V gene TRBV7-3. The CDR3 length is 15 residues. CDR1 is SGHTA, CDR2 FQGTGA, per germline. CDR3 amino acids: CASSLESRGTDTQYF. The entire variable domain, with the rest obtained from reference TRBV7-3 and TRBJ2-3, is as follows: GAGVSQTPSNKVTEKGKYVELRCDPISGHTALYWYRQSLGQGPEFLIYFQGTGAADDSGLPNDRFFAVRPEGSVSTLKIQRTERGDSAVYLCASSLESRGTDTQYFGPGTRLTVL.

The chain is built from TRBV7-9 and TRBJ2-2; without DNA, the TCRdb call of TRBD1 cannot be checked. The CDR3 runs 12 residues. The germline gives CDR1 SEHNR, CDR2 FQNEAQ (reference sequence). CDR3 sequence reads: CAPDRVTGELFF. The full variable domain, its missing parts supplied by reference TRBV7-9 and TRBJ2-2, is DTGVSQNPRHKITKRGQNVTFRCDPISEHNRLYWYRQTLGQGPEFLTYFQNEAQLEKSRLLSDRFSAERPKGSFSTLEIQRTEQGDSAMYLCAPDRVTGELFFGEGSRLTVL.

CDR3 amino acids: CASSLEAASHYEQYF. The chain uses TRBV11-1 and TRBJ2-7. Germline V gene sequence: CDR1 SGHAT, CDR2 FQDESV (reference sequence). There are 15 residues in the CDR3.

The chain employs TRBV6-5 and TRBJ2-3; TCRdb returns TRBD2, unconfirmable since there is no DNA. The CDR3 extends over 15 amino acids. Germline V gene data show CDR1 as MNHEY and CDR2 as SVGAGI. CDR3 amino acids: CASSKGLAGTDTQYF.

V usage is TRBV28 and J usage is TRBJ1-5. The CDR3 length is 11 residues. Looked up from germline, CDR1 is MDHEN and CDR2 is SYDVKM. The CDR3 reads CASSLGQPQHF.

The chain combines TRBV2 with TRBJ1-6. Germline V lookup: CDR1 SNHLY, CDR2 FYNNEI. The CDR3 totals 16 residues. The CDR3: CASSGPTTYYNSPLHF.

The genes are TRBV6-5 and TRBJ2-5; the TCRdb D gene call, TRBD1, has no DNA to confirm it. Germline CDR1 reads MNHEY; CDR2 reads SVGAGI. This CDR3 spans 21 amino acids. The CDR3 sequence is CASSYSKYWKFRQKPQETQYF.

The V call is TRBV20-1, the J call TRBJ2-5; with no DNA, the TCRdb D assignment of TRBD2 cannot be verified. This CDR3 spans 15 amino acids. Germline CDR1 is DFQATT and CDR2 is SNEGSKA (reference sequence). Here the CDR3 reads CSAREGRLAALAQYF.

This sequence joins TRBV19 and TRBJ2-1. The CDR3 runs 11 residues. Germline V gives CDR1 LNHDA, CDR2 SQIVND (reference sequence). The CDR3 region is CASSISNEQFF.

The chain employs TRBV6-5 and TRBJ2-5; TCRdb's assignment of TRBD1 cannot be checked, as there is no DNA. The CDR3 is made up of 14 amino acids. From germline, CDR1 is MNHEY and CDR2 SVGAGI. The CDR3 loop is CASSYAGQSPAQYF.